The rows below give T cell receptor beta chains drawn from one sample of a study of blood T cell repertoires in COVID-19. The repertoire was sequenced with immunoSEQ multiplex PCR; TCRdb's copy has only in-frame clones and lacks some. Of some 280,000 clones in the sample, roughly 80% were seen once. Specimen: peripheral blood. All receptors derive from a woman in her 50s with active or convalescent COVID-19. The CDR3 runs from the conserved cysteine through the conserved F or W. D genes are given only for firm matches. Some rows have no size entry. The others give once, few or many, or a class for an expanded clone.

size	V	D	J	CDR3	DNA
NA	TRBV9	NA	TRBJ2-5	CASSVGQRVKETQYF	TGTGCCAGCAGCGTCGGACAGAGAGTTAAGGAGACCCAGTACTTC
NA	TRBV18	NA	TRBJ1-1	CASSPAVGWNTEAFF	TGTGCCAGCTCACCAGCCGTGGGCTGGAACACTGAAGCTTTCTTT
NA	TRBV28	TRBD1	TRBJ1-5	CASGTGVNQPQHF	TGTGCCAGCGGGACAGGGGTGAATCAGCCCCAGCATTTT
NA	TRBV27	NA	TRBJ1-6	CASSWGGADNSPLHF	TGTGCCAGCAGCTGGGGAGGGGCCGATAATTCACCCCTCCACTTT
NA	TRBV30	TRBD1	TRBJ1-2	CAWKGQGVPNYGYTF	TGTGCCTGGAAAGGTCAGGGGGTCCCTAACTATGGCTACACCTTC
NA	TRBV5-5	TRBD2	TRBJ2-7	CASSLLREGGYEQYF	TGTGCCAGCAGCTTGTTGCGGGAGGGTGGCTACGAGCAGTACTTC
NA	TRBV7-2	NA	TRBJ1-1	CASASTPGHVILF	TGTGCCAGCGCCTCCACGCCGGGACACGTAATCCTCTTT
NA	TRBV18	NA	TRBJ2-3	CASSLNSVGTDTQYF	TGTGCCAGCTCACTCAATAGCGTGGGCACAGATACGCAGTATTTT
NA	TRBV11-2	TRBD2	TRBJ2-3	CASSPREGSTDTQYF	TGTGCCAGCAGCCCACGGGAGGGGAGCACAGATACGCAGTATTTT
NA	TRBV18	NA	TRBJ1-3	CASSPTGGTGNTIYF	TGTGCCAGCTCACCAACGGGAGGAACTGGAAACACCATATATTTT
NA	TRBV9	NA	TRBJ1-2	CASSVDLQGGGNGGYTF	TGTGCCAGCAGCGTAGACCTACAGGGTGGGGGCAACGGTGGCTACACCTTC
NA	TRBV7-9	TRBD1	TRBJ1-5	CASSQGQGMRNQPQHF	TGTGCCAGCAGCCAAGGACAGGGGATGCGCAATCAGCCCCAGCATTTT
NA	TRBV25-1	TRBD2	TRBJ2-3	CASSDLAGEEGDTQYF	TGTGCCAGCAGTGATCTTGCGGGAGAGGAGGGGGATACGCAGTATTTT
NA	TRBV7-9	NA	TRBJ1-4	CASREEVNEKLFF	TGTGCCAGCAGGGAGGAGGTTAATGAAAAACTGTTTTTT
once	TRBV28	TRBD1	TRBJ1-2	CASGPGDRGGGGYTF	TGTGCCAGCGGCCCGGGGGACAGGGGAGGCGGCGGCTACACCTTC
NA	TRBV5-1	NA	TRBJ1-3	CASSLQAPLSGNTIYF	TGCGCCAGCAGCTTGCAAGCTCCGTTAAGTGGAAACACCATATATTTT
few	TRBV3-1/TRBV3-2	NA	TRBJ2-7	CASSHDYYEQYF	TGTGCCAGCTCCCACGACTACTACGAGCAGTACTTC
few	TRBV19	NA	TRBJ1-5	CASSWAAKNNQPQHF	TGTGCCAGTAGTTGGGCAGCAAAGAACAATCAGCCCCAGCATTTT
NA	TRBV29-1	NA	TRBJ1-2	CSVDGRAPWGYTF	TGCAGCGTTGACGGCAGAGCGCCGTGGGGCTACACCTTC
NA	TRBV28	NA	TRBJ1-2	CASRRLNYGYTF	TGTGCCAGCAGGCGGTTGAACTATGGCTACACCTTC
NA	TRBV28	TRBD2	TRBJ2-3	CASRGTSGREDTQYF	TGTGCCAGCCGGGGGACTAGCGGGAGGGAGGATACGCAGTATTTT
NA	TRBV12-3/TRBV12-4	NA	TRBJ1-6	CASGSSYNSPLHF	TGTGCCAGCGGGAGCTCCTATAATTCACCCCTCCACTTT
NA	TRBV30	NA	TRBJ1-1	CAWSGQGRRWTEAFF	TGTGCCTGGAGTGGGCAGGGTCGACGGTGGACTGAAGCTTTCTTT
NA	TRBV5-1	NA	TRBJ1-3	CASSAGLSGNTIYF	TGCGCCAGCAGTGCCGGGTTATCTGGAAACACCATATATTTT
NA	TRBV18	TRBD1	TRBJ2-7	CASSPRTGGSSEQYF	TGTGCCAGCTCACCACGGACAGGGGGCTCTAGTGAGCAGTACTTC
NA	TRBV27	TRBD1	TRBJ1-6	CASGRQGLGSPLHF	TGTGCCAGCGGACGACAGGGATTGGGGTCACCCCTCCACTTT
NA	TRBV13	NA	TRBJ2-2	CASSRGLHAGELFF	TGTGCCAGCAGCAGGGGACTCCACGCCGGGGAGCTGTTTTTT
NA	TRBV7-8	TRBD1	TRBJ1-1	CASSVRQGDIAEAFF	TGTGCCAGCAGCGTAAGACAGGGCGACATCGCTGAAGCTTTCTTT
NA	TRBV28	NA	TRBJ1-6	CAPGGHPRDSPLHF	TGTGCCCCCGGGGGGCACCCGAGGGATTCACCCCTCCACTTT
NA	TRBV28	NA	TRBJ2-1	CASSLWGRLGNNEQFF	TGTGCCAGCAGTTTATGGGGGAGACTGGGGAACAATGAGCAGTTCTTC
NA	TRBV5-4	NA	TRBJ2-2	CASSLSTGELFF	TGTGCCAGCAGCCTCTCCACCGGGGAGCTGTTTTTT
NA	TRBV4-1	NA	TRBJ2-5	CASSPNMGKETQYF	TGCGCCAGCAGCCCAAATATGGGCAAGGAGACCCAGTACTTC
NA	TRBV9	TRBD1	TRBJ2-1	CASSATGDPSVNEQFF	TGTGCCAGCAGCGCCACAGGGGATCCATCCGTGAATGAGCAGTTCTTC
NA	TRBV3-1/TRBV3-2	TRBD2	TRBJ2-3	CASSQGAGGSTDTQYF	TGTGCCAGCAGCCAAGGGGCGGGAGGGTCCACAGATACGCAGTATTTT
NA	TRBV6-5	TRBD1	TRBJ1-3	CASSYSRTGGNTIYF	TGTGCCAGCAGTTACTCCCGGACAGGGGGAAACACCATATATTTT
NA	TRBV5-1	NA	TRBJ1-3	CASSLALSGNTIYF	TGCGCCAGCAGCTTAGCGCTATCTGGAAACACCATATATTTT
few	TRBV28	NA	TRBJ1-4	CASSFMGAPNEKLFF	TGTGCCAGCAGTTTTATGGGGGCGCCTAATGAAAAACTGTTTTTT
NA	TRBV5-1	NA	TRBJ2-3	CASTWTPLLHTDTQYF	TGCGCCAGCACCTGGACTCCGCTCCTCCACACAGATACGCAGTATTTT
NA	TRBV5-1	TRBD2	TRBJ2-7	CASSLVAGGPNEQYF	TGCGCCAGCAGCTTGGTAGCGGGAGGGCCCAACGAGCAGTACTTC
NA	TRBV27	TRBD2	TRBJ2-3	CASSLIGAGGLTDTQYF	TGTGCCAGCAGCTTAATCGGGGCGGGAGGGCTCACAGATACGCAGTATTTT
NA	TRBV29-1	NA	TRBJ1-2	CSVEGLGGYTF	TGCAGCGTTGAAGGTCTAGGAGGCTACACCTTC
NA	TRBV7-2	NA	TRBJ1-1	CASRRGQPNTEAFF	TGTGCCAGCAGAAGGGGCCAACCTAACACTGAAGCTTTCTTT
NA	TRBV4-1	TRBD1	TRBJ1-4	CASSKSGGGGWEKLFF	TGCGCCAGCAGCAAATCAGGGGGCGGAGGTTGGGAAAAACTGTTTTTT
NA	TRBV12-3/TRBV12-4	NA	TRBJ2-7	CASRSFEFSEQYF	TGTGCCAGCAGGTCCTTTGAGTTTTCCGAGCAGTACTTC
NA	TRBV19	TRBD2	TRBJ2-1	CASSKTGLAFNEQFF	TGTGCCAGTAGCAAGACGGGACTAGCCTTCAATGAGCAGTTCTTC
NA	TRBV5-5	NA	TRBJ2-5	CASSPALFETQYF	TGTGCCAGCAGTCCTGCACTCTTCGAGACCCAGTACTTC
NA	TRBV5-6	TRBD1	TRBJ1-1	CASSSLRDSRHTEAFF	TGTGCCAGCAGCTCGCTCCGGGACAGCCGCCACACTGAAGCTTTCTTT
NA	TRBV28	TRBD1	TRBJ1-2	CASSILMGQHPYGYTF	TGTGCCAGCAGTATACTAATGGGACAGCATCCCTATGGCTACACCTTC
NA	TRBV20-1	NA	TRBJ1-1	CSARHGEAFF	TGCAGTGCTAGGCACGGTGAAGCTTTCTTT